This paragraph reports one TCR beta chain. These data are taken from a study of blood T cell repertoires in COVID-19. Background on the study: The analysed material was cDNA or gDNA that came from T cells, B-cell-depleted T cells, or PBMCs.

Looked up from germline, CDR1 is KGHSH and CDR2 is LQKENI. The CDR3 contains 13 residues. The V and J ends lost 8 bases and 3 bases respectively, with 13 bases between them. As originally analysed: Reference gene primers were amplified, and this amplification served to estimate nucleated cell counts. The data were produced by immunoSEQ multiplex PCR, yet TCRdb's version contains in-frame clones alone and is incomplete. V and J calls and clone size are copied from that table; D and trimming were computed from the DNA. Here the sample spans under 300,000 clones, around 87% being singletons. The chain joins TRBV18 to TRBJ1-1; possibly TRBD1 for D (6 bases). The clonotype originates from a woman in her sixties or seventies with active or convalescent COVID-19. The specimen sequenced was peripheral blood. The CDR3 sequence: CASALQGDTEAFF. The CDR3, as DNA: TGTGCCAGCGCATTACAGGGTGACACTGAAGCTTTCTTT.